This passage covers 23 T cell receptor beta chains from one sample sequenced in a study of graft-versus-host responses after intestinal transplantation (dated by TCRdb to about 2021). The protocol used for the library was the immunoSEQ multiplex PCR assay. Drawn from immuneACCESS, this table holds only the in-frame rearrangements with V and J called that TCRdb kept. Clones are partly lost; checked studies trace under half to an unresolved V gene and leave the rest unexplained. The sample table holds roughly 100,000 clones, of which 80% to 95% were seen once. Together, the top ten hold around 0.07% of the sample. What this sample's time point label stands for: cells obtained before transplantation from donor or recipient. Their antigen targets remain unknown. The sequencing here drew on unstimulated CD8+ T cells sorted from spleen or lymph node cells, taken before transplant. The receptor set was obtained from a human donor who was the organ donor for an intestinal transplant.

The chain uses TRBV2 and TRBJ1-1; possible D gene TRBD1, 6 bases. V was pared by 7 bases and J by 6 bases, with 15 bases between. The CDR3 sequence is 13 residues long. Germline V gives CDR1 SNHLY, CDR2 FYNNEI. CDR3 in DNA: TGTGCCAGCAAGGGGGAACATAGCGCTGAAGCTTTCTTT. It is translated as CASKGEHSAEAFF.

V usage is TRBV9 and J usage is TRBJ2-7; D ambiguous. The germline CDR1 and CDR2 sequences are SGDLS and YYNGEE. V was trimmed by 0 bases and J by 2 bases, leaving 9 bases between them. This CDR3 has 14 residues. CDR3 loop: CASSVDPSPYEQYF. The CDR3 nucleotides are TGTGCCAGCAGCGTAGATCCCTCTCCCTACGAGCAGTACTTC.

The genes are TRBV5-1 and TRBJ1-1, with D unclear. Germline-derived CDR1 and CDR2 are SGHRS and YFSETQ. The CDR3 consists of 14 residues. The V end lost 3 bases, the J end lost 0 bases, and 9 bases lay between the germline ends. The CDR3 here is CASSYFFMNTEAFF. In DNA form, the CDR3 reads TGCGCCAGCAGCTACTTCTTTATGAACACTGAAGCTTTCTTT.

This clone was counted a single time. The V gene is TRBV30, the J gene TRBJ2-7, with 7 bases fitting TRBD2. The CDR3 runs 16 residues. V lost 0 bases to trimming and J lost 6 bases; unmatched junction nucleotides: 14. Germline V gene lookup returns CDR1 GTSNPN and CDR2 SVGIG (reference sequence). The CDR3 region is CAWSVAGAGAISEQYF. The CDR3 nucleotides are TGTGCCTGGAGTGTGGCCGGGGCGGGAGCAATTTCCGAGCAGTACTTC.

The sample holds one count of this clone. The chain combines TRBV30 with TRBJ2-5, with 7 bases matching TRBD1. Germline CDR1 reads GTSNPN; CDR2 reads SVGIG (reference sequence). The V segment lost 4 bases and the J segment 11 bases; nucleotides outside the gene matches: 13. This CDR3 region has 13 residues. The CDR3 nucleotides read TGTGCCTGGAACCAGCTAGGAACAGGGGAGCAGTACTTC. Translated, it gives CAWNQLGTGEQYF.

The chain is built from TRBV2 and TRBJ1-1; 9 bases align to TRBD1. Germline values: CDR1 SNHLY, CDR2 FYNNEI. V gave up 2 bases and J gave up 6 bases; unmatched junction bases: 7. This CDR3 has 15 amino acids. This chain's CDR3 is CASSEPGQGTPEAFF. As DNA, the CDR3 is TGTGCCAGCAGTGAACCGGGACAGGGAACACCTGAAGCTTTCTTT.

The chain employs TRBV6-4 and TRBJ2-3, with 11 bases aligning to TRBD2. CDR3 size: 15 residues. The germline CDR1 and CDR2 sequences are MRHNA and SNTAGT. J gave up 6 bases and V 0 bases, and 2 bases lay outside the gene matches. The CDR3 nucleotides are TGTGCCAGCAGTGACTCTAGCGGGGGGGCCGATACGCAGTATTTT. As protein: CASSDSSGGADTQYF.

V is TRBV4-1 and J is TRBJ2-2, with D maybe TRBD1 (5 bases). The germline gives CDR1 MGHRA, CDR2 YSYEKL. The CDR3 sequence is 16 residues long. Deletions cut 0 bases from V and 5 bases from J, with 13 bases between. The CDR3 sequence is CASSQDLLQGTGELFF. The DNA for the CDR3 is TGCGCCAGCAGCCAAGATCTTCTCCAGGGTACCGGGGAGCTGTTTTTT.

This clone was seen once. The rearrangement links TRBV5-1 to TRBJ2-3; D not resolved. The V end lost 2 bases, the J end lost 2 bases, and 9 bases lay between the germline ends. CDR3 length: 14 residues. Germline lookup yields CDR1 SGHRS and CDR2 YFSETQ. The CDR3 DNA follows: TGCGCCAGCAGCTTCGGAGAAAACACAGATACGCAGTATTTT. Translated: CASSFGENTDTQYF.

The chain combines TRBV10-1 with TRBJ2-5; D uncertain. Germline CDR1 WNHNN, CDR2 SYGVQD (reference sequence). This CDR3 is built from 13 residues. Trimming removed 3 bases from V and 5 bases from J, with 10 bases in between. The CDR3 here is CASSESSIETQYF. The CDR3 DNA reads TGCGCCAGCAGTGAAAGTAGTATCGAGACCCAGTACTTC.

The rearrangement joins TRBV6-6 to TRBJ1-1; 7 bases align to TRBD1. V gave up 5 bases and J gave up 4 bases; unmatched junction bases: 4. Germline assignment: CDR1 MNHNY and CDR2 SVGAGI (reference sequence). CDR3 length: 13 amino acids. As DNA, the CDR3 is TGTGCCAGCAGTGACAGGGAGTCCACTGAAGCTTTCTTT. Protein sequence: CASSDRESTEAFF.

The rearrangement links TRBV10-2 to TRBJ2-7; 10 bases align to TRBD1. Germline V lookup: CDR1 WSHSY, CDR2 SAAADI. CDR3 length equals 14 residues. After removal of 6 bases from V and 0 bases from J, the junction contained 2 bases not matched to a gene. The CDR3 reads CASRDRGTSYEQYF. In nucleotides, the CDR3 is TGCGCCAGCAGGGACAGGGGGACCTCCTACGAGCAGTACTTC.

The V call is TRBV27, the J call TRBJ2-5; 7 bases are a match to TRBD2. The DNA end is more similar to TRBJ2-7, so the J call may be wrong. The CDR3 runs 13 residues. Germline loops: CDR1 MNHEY, CDR2 SMNVEV (reference sequence). CDR3 protein: CASSPLAGDEQYF. CDR3 DNA sequence: TGTGCCAGCAGTCCCTTGGCGGGAGACGAGCAGTACTTC.

The CDR3 sequence is CASSEGLGRPTYGYTF. The CDR3 DNA reads as TGTGCCAGCAGTGAAGGTCTTGGCAGGCCCACTTATGGCTACACCTTC. The rearrangement links TRBV6-1 to TRBJ1-2; D not resolved. This CDR3 comprises 16 residues. The V gene's germline CDR1 is MNHNS and CDR2 SASEGT. The germline V and J ends were trimmed by 1 base and 5 bases, with 17 bases remaining between them.

The gene calls are TRBV5-1 and TRBJ2-2, with TRBD2 matching over 7 bases. CDR1 and CDR2 (germline): SGHRS, YFSETQ. This CDR3 has 15 residues. V gave up 2 bases and J gave up 1 base; unmatched junction bases: 2. The chain's CDR3 is CASSFQRENTGELFF. DNA for the CDR3: TGCGCCAGCAGCTTTCAGCGGGAGAACACCGGGGAGCTGTTTTTT.

V gene TRBV13 combines with J gene TRBJ2-7; 7 nucleotides agree with TRBD2. Trimming removed 4 bases from V and 4 bases from J; junction bases left unmatched: 7. Germline lookup yields CDR1 PRHDT and CDR2 FYEKMQ (reference sequence). The CDR3 contains 14 residues. The CDR3 loop reads CASSSRLAGYEQYF. The CDR3 coding sequence is TGTGCCAGCAGCTCTCGACTAGCAGGGTACGAGCAGTACTTC.

The chain carries TRBV5-1 and TRBJ2-5; TRBD1 matches at 8 bases. The J segment lost 0 bases and the V segment lost 4 bases, leaving 5 bases of the junction unmatched. From germline, CDR1 is SGHRS and CDR2 YFSETQ. This CDR3 comprises 15 residues. The CDR3: CASSPGQGYQETQYF. The CDR3 nucleotides are TGCGCCAGCAGCCCTGGACAGGGCTACCAAGAGACCCAGTACTTC.

V and J are TRBV5-5 and TRBJ2-7, with 9 bases lining up with TRBD1. Germline V gene sequence: CDR1 SGHKS, CDR2 YYEKEE (reference sequence). V trimming: 3 bases; J trimming: 6 bases; junction bases outside the gene matches: 1. This CDR3 contains 12 residues. Here the CDR3 DNA reads TGTGCCAGCAGCTGGACAGGGGTCGAGCAGTACTTC. Residues: CASSWTGVEQYF.

This clone was observed a single time. The V and J genes are TRBV4-1 and TRBJ2-1; D is perhaps TRBD2 (6 bases). CDR1 MGHRA and CDR2 YSYEKL come from the germline V gene. This CDR3 comprises 13 residues. V dropped 7 bases and J dropped 6 bases, with 13 bases sitting between them. In nucleotides, the CDR3 is TGCGCCAGCATGTCGGGAGTGCTCAATGAGCAGTTCTTC. Translation gives CASMSGVLNEQFF.

This clone was picked up one time. The V gene is TRBV7-8, the J gene TRBJ2-7; weak D call: TRBD2 (5 bases). CDR3 length equals 16 residues. Per the germline V gene, CDR1 is SGHVS and CDR2 is FQNEAQ. V was cut by 4 bases and J by 6 bases, with 22 bases left in between. The CDR3 is CASSSLVSSISREQYF. In DNA, the CDR3 is TGTGCCAGCAGCTCCCTCGTCTCTAGCATATCGCGCGAGCAGTACTTC.

Here the CDR3 DNA reads TGTGCCAGCAGTCAAACCGGACTAGCGGGACCCCGAGGAGAGACCCAGTACTTC. Translated, it gives CASSQTGLAGPRGETQYF. V usage is TRBV5-8 and J usage is TRBJ2-5, with TRBD2 matching over 12 bases. The CDR3 is 18 amino acids. The junction had 15 bases not matched to a gene; V was cut back by 5 bases and J by 4 bases. Germline loops: CDR1 SGHTS, CDR2 YDEGEE. The whole variable domain, filled in from reference TRBV5-8 and TRBJ2-5, reads EAGVTQSPTHLIKTRGQQATLRCSPISGHTSVYWYQQALGLGLQFLLWYDEGEERNRGNFPPRFSGRQFPNYSSELNVNALELEDSALYLCASSQTGLAGPRGETQYFGPGTRLLVL.

The chain is built from TRBV19 and TRBJ1-5, with D hard to call. Looked up from germline, CDR1 is LNHDA and CDR2 is SQIVND (reference sequence). CDR3 length: 14 amino acids. V was clipped by 5 bases and J by 7 bases, with 15 bases between them. The CDR3 protein is CASSLRGLGQPQHF. The CDR3 DNA is TGTGCCAGTAGTCTCCGAGGGCTGGGACAGCCCCAGCATTTT.

The V call is TRBV6-5, the J call TRBJ2-7; 11 nucleotides line up with TRBD1. J lost 3 bases, V lost 5 bases, and 3 bases had no gene match. This CDR3 is built from 14 residues. Germline V gene sequence: CDR1 MNHEY, CDR2 SVGAGI. CDR3 amino acids: CASSRGTGGYEQYF. In nucleotides, the CDR3 is TGTGCCAGCAGTAGGGGGACAGGGGGCTACGAGCAGTACTTC.